These 29 T cell receptor beta chains were all obtained from the same sample, sequenced in a study of T cell repertoires in cytomegalovirus infection. For these TCRs, the target antigens are not known. TCRdb recomputed calls from the reads with MiXCR, one row per CDR3 protein. The data contain some 800,000 distinct CDR3 sequences, about 27% of them singletons. The sample consisted of cultured CD8+ T cells from PBMCs, taken from culture after CMV antigen stimulation. The receptors originated from a human donor in good health (CMV status not recorded). Some clones in this sample may be carry-over from other donors' samples.

This clonotype was seen more than once but under ten times. This rearrangement joins TRBV20-1 to TRBJ2-1; D uncertain. The CDR3 totals 13 residues. Trimming removed 5 bases from V and 2 bases from J, with 10 bases in between. The germline gives CDR1 DFQATT, CDR2 SNEGSKA (reference sequence). In DNA, the CDR3 is TGCAGTGCTCCCGACTTCACCTACAATGAGCAGTTCTTC. It is translated as CSAPDFTYNEQFF.

This clonotype turned up a few times. The rearrangement uses TRBV12-3 or TRBV12-4 and TRBJ1-6, with D uncertain. Trimming stripped 3 bases from V and 15 bases from J, with 15 bases between. The CDR3 loop spans 13 amino acids. CDR3 bases: TGTGCCAGCAGTTTCGGGCAGGTTCGTGTCCTCCACTTT. Residues: CASSFGQVRVLHF.

The rearrangement uses TRBV13 and TRBJ1-2, with TRBD1 matching over 9 bases. Germline assignment: CDR1 PRHDT and CDR2 FYEKMQ (reference sequence). J lost 2 bases, V lost 1 base, and 5 bases had no gene match. This CDR3 comprises 16 residues. The CDR3 DNA reads TGTGCCAGCAGCTTAGAGCGGGACAGGGCCAACTATGGCTACACCTTC. Its protein product is CASSLERDRANYGYTF.

The genes are TRBV4-3 and TRBJ1-4, with no clear D. Trimming left V 4 bases short and J 7 bases short, with 16 bases between. The CDR3 length is 15 residues. Germline lookup yields CDR1 LGHNA and CDR2 YSLEER. For the CDR3, the DNA is TGCGCCAGCAGCCCAAAGGACTCAGCCGGTGAAAAACTGTTTTTT. Encoded protein: CASSPKDSAGEKLFF.

This clonotype was seen only a few times. The J gene is TRBJ1-1, the V gene TRBV4-2; 7 bases agree with TRBD1. The CDR3 is 17 amino acids. The germline V gene encodes CDR1 LGHNA and CDR2 YNFKEQ. Trimming took 0 bases from V and 1 from J; bases not matched to a gene: 8. In nucleotides, the CDR3 is TGTGCCAGCAGCCAAGATCCCCAAAAGGGGGCGAACACTGAAGCTTTCTTT. Translating it yields CASSQDPQKGANTEAFF.

In its sample, this clonotype was seen a few times. The chain is built from TRBV7-6 and TRBJ2-2; the match to TRBD2 covers 7 bases. The CDR3 totals 16 residues. The ends lost 2 bases at V and 7 bases at J; junction bases unmatched: 10. The V gene's germline CDR1 is SGHVS and CDR2 FNYEAQ. The CDR3 DNA reads TGTGCCAGCAGCTTAACCCGCGGGGGAGCGAACGGGGAGCTGTTTTTT. Translated: CASSLTRGGANGELFF.

The CDR3 DNA follows: TGTGCCAGCAGTTTAAGGCCCAGCAATCAGCCCCAGCATTTT. It is translated as CASSLRPSNQPQHF. V usage is TRBV12-3 or TRBV12-4 and J usage is TRBJ1-5, with D unclear. The CDR3 runs to 14 residues. V lost 2 bases, J lost 1 base, and 6 bases lay in between.

The chain joins TRBV7-9 to TRBJ2-1, with a weak D call TRBD2 (6 bases). Germline CDR1 SEHNR, CDR2 FQNEAQ (reference sequence). V gave up 0 bases and J gave up 9 bases, with 24 bases separating them. CDR3 length: 18 residues. The CDR3 sequence is CASSLAPGSAGPFVEQFF. The CDR3 DNA reads as TGTGCCAGCAGCTTAGCCCCAGGGTCGGCGGGGCCGTTCGTTGAGCAGTTCTTC. Using reference TRBV7-9 and TRBJ2-1 for the parts outside the CDR3, the full variable domain is DTGVSQNPRHKITKRGQNVTFRCDPISEHNRLYWYRQTLGQGPEFLTYFQNEAQLEKSRLLSDRFSAERPKGSFSTLEIQRTEQGDSAMYLCASSLAPGSAGPFVEQFFGPGTRLTVL.

The chain couples TRBV6-5 to TRBJ1-1; D might be TRBD1 (6 bases). V gave up 5 bases and J gave up 4 bases, with 14 bases separating them. The length of the CDR3 is 14 residues. In germline, CDR1 is MNHEY, CDR2 SVGAGI. In DNA form, the CDR3 reads TGTGCCAGCAGTCCATGGACAGAGGGCACTGAAGCTTTCTTT. Translation: CASSPWTEGTEAFF.

This chain connects TRBV29-1 to TRBJ2-5, with 15 bases aligning to TRBD2. The CDR3 contains 19 residues. The trim removed 2 bases at V and 0 bases at J, leaving 10 bases unmatched. The V gene's germline CDR1 is SQVTM and CDR2 ANQGSEA. CDR3 residues: CSVEPAGTSGGTYQETQYF. DNA for the CDR3: TGCAGCGTTGAACCTGCCGGGACTAGCGGGGGGACTTACCAAGAGACCCAGTACTTC.

V gene TRBV7-6 combines with J gene TRBJ1-6; D perhaps matches TRBD1 (5 bases). The CDR3 has 15 residues. Trimming took off 4 bases at V and 7 bases at J, with 14 bases between the two ends. Germline lookup yields CDR1 SGHVS and CDR2 FNYEAQ. CDR3 protein: CASSWGKDPNSPLHF. The CDR3 region has the DNA TGTGCCAGCAGCTGGGGGAAGGACCCCAATTCACCCCTCCACTTT.

The CDR3 region is CASTVYRDSVYGYTF. CDR3 nucleotide sequence: TGCGCCAGCACAGTTTATCGGGACAGCGTCTATGGCTACACCTTC. This chain connects TRBV4-3 to TRBJ1-2; 7 bases are shared with TRBD1. This CDR3 spans 15 amino acids. V shed 7 bases, J shed 4 bases, and the junction held 12 bases outside the gene matches. The germline gives CDR1 LGHNA, CDR2 YSLEER.

The V and J genes are TRBV27 and TRBJ2-7, with a possible D match to TRBD1 (7 bases). Germline-derived CDR1 and CDR2 are MNHEY and SMNVEV (reference sequence). Trimming removed 7 bases at V and 1 base at J, with 11 bases between. The CDR3 is 13 amino acids. The CDR3 protein is CASTQGGSYEQYF. CDR3 coding DNA: TGTGCCAGCACCCAGGGGGGATCCTACGAGCAGTACTTC.

The chain couples TRBV4-1 to TRBJ1-2; unclear D gene. Germline V lookup: CDR1 MGHRA, CDR2 YSYEKL. This CDR3 region has 16 residues. Trimming removed 0 bases at V and 0 bases at J, with 11 bases between. CDR3 in amino acids: CASSQDRQEANYGYTF. The CDR3 nucleotides are TGCGCCAGCAGCCAAGATAGGCAGGAAGCTAACTATGGCTACACCTTC.

The chain recombines TRBV12-3 or TRBV12-4 with TRBJ1-5; D is possibly TRBD1 (5 bases). CDR3 length: 18 amino acids. Trimming took off 3 bases at V and 5 bases at J, with 23 bases between the two ends. The CDR3 reads CASSFLTETRRVYQPQHF. Written as DNA, the CDR3 is TGTGCCAGCAGTTTTTTGACAGAGACCCGCCGGGTATATCAGCCCCAGCATTTT.

The sample holds a few counts of this clonotype. This CDR3 is CASSFWPGGGNGYTF. DNA for the CDR3: TGTGCCAGCAGTTTTTGGCCAGGGGGCGGGAATGGCTACACCTTC. V and J are TRBV12-3 or TRBV12-4 and TRBJ1-2; 8 nucleotides line up with TRBD1. V lost 3 bases, J lost 6 bases, and 9 bases stayed unmatched. This CDR3 spans 15 amino acids.

The table lists this clonotype with a few counts. This chain connects TRBV7-6 to TRBJ1-1; D remains unclear. Trimming pared 0 bases from V and 8 bases from J, leaving 10 bases between. The CDR3 is 13 amino acids. Germline V gives CDR1 SGHVS, CDR2 FNYEAQ. The CDR3 DNA sequence: TGTGCCAGCAGCTTAGCGGAAGGGTGGGAAGCTTTCTTT. Translation gives CASSLAEGWEAFF.

This clonotype showed up just a few times. The rearrangement uses TRBV2 and TRBJ2-5, with D perhaps TRBD2 (6 bases). With 3 bases removed from V and 5 bases from J, the gap between germline ends came to 13 bases. The CDR3 length is 14 residues. Germline lookup yields CDR1 SNHLY and CDR2 FYNNEI. The CDR3 region has the DNA TGTGCCAGCAGTGACCCCCGGGAGTGGGAGACCCAGTACTTC. Its translation: CASSDPREWETQYF.

The V gene is TRBV2, the J gene TRBJ2-3; TRBD2 matches at 12 bases. This CDR3 region has 14 residues. Germline V CDR1 and CDR2: SNHLY, FYNNEI. V was clipped by 7 bases and J by 6 bases; unmatched bases: 5. The CDR3 here is CASIRLAGDDTQYF. The CDR3 DNA reads as TGTGCCAGCATCCGACTAGCGGGGGATGATACGCAGTATTTT.

The chain employs TRBV6-6 and TRBJ2-1, with D perhaps TRBD1 or TRBD2 (5 bases each). Germline CDR1 reads MNHNY; CDR2 reads SVGAGI (reference sequence). The germline V and J ends were trimmed by 0 bases and 8 bases, with 20 bases remaining between them. The CDR3 spans 17 residues. As DNA, the CDR3 is TGTGCCAGCAGTTACTCGATTGGGGGACGAGGGATCGATGAGCAGTTCTTC. It encodes CASSYSIGGRGIDEQFF.

This clonotype was seen many times. The V gene is TRBV7-9, the J gene TRBJ1-4, with 7 bases that match TRBD1. From germline, CDR1 is SEHNR and CDR2 FQNEAQ (reference sequence). The CDR3 loop spans 16 amino acids. V shed 5 bases and J 5 bases; nucleotides not matched to a gene: 11. CDR3 residues: CASSIRDSWKNEKLFF. DNA for the CDR3: TGTGCCAGCAGCATCCGGGACAGCTGGAAAAATGAAAAACTGTTTTTT.

This clonotype has only a few counts. The chain combines TRBV7-6 with TRBJ2-3; 9 bases align to TRBD1. Germline CDR1 SGHVS, CDR2 FNYEAQ. V shed 5 bases and J 11 bases; nucleotides not matched to a gene: 8. This CDR3 has 13 residues. Here the CDR3 DNA reads TGTGCCAGCAGCCCCGAGGGACAGGGAATGCAGTATTTT. It encodes CASSPEGQGMQYF. Using reference TRBV7-6 and TRBJ2-3 for the parts outside the CDR3, the full variable domain is GAGVSQSPRYKVTKRGQDVALRCDPISGHVSLYWYRQALGQGPEFLTYFNYEAQQDKSGLPNDRFSAERPEGSISTLTIQRTEQRDSAMYRCASSPEGQGMQYFGPGTRLTVL.

Points on this clonotype: A junction boundary mismatches the germline segment, possibly from a read error. The chain is built from TRBV19 and TRBJ1-1, with TRBD1 matching 12 bases. Germline assignment: CDR1 LNHDA and CDR2 SQIVND (reference sequence). The CDR3 consists of 14 residues. In DNA, the CDR3 is TGTGTCAGTACCGCCGGGACAGGGGGCAATGAAGCTTTCTTT. This sequence encodes CVSTAGTGGNEAFF.

V usage is TRBV6-1 and J usage is TRBJ1-6, with D possibly TRBD1 on 5 matching bases. The CDR3 has 18 amino acids. Per the germline V gene, CDR1 is MNHNS and CDR2 is SASEGT. V dropped 8 bases and J dropped 1 base, with 21 bases sitting between them. For the CDR3, the DNA is TGTGCCAGCGGACCGGGACCGGGAGCGGGATCCTATAATTCACCCCTCCACTTT. Protein: CASGPGPGAGSYNSPLHF.

This clonotype turned up a few times. This chain joins TRBV7-8 and TRBJ2-2; D perhaps matches TRBD2 (6 bases). V lost 5 bases and J lost 4, with 14 bases in between. Per the germline V gene, CDR1 is SGHVS and CDR2 is FQNEAQ. This CDR3 comprises 15 residues. The CDR3 DNA sequence: TGTGCCAGCAGCCGGGACTCAACACCCACCGGGGAGCTGTTTTTT. Its protein product is CASSRDSTPTGELFF.

This clonotype came up a few times. This chain uses TRBV4-1 with TRBJ2-2; possibly TRBD1 or TRBD2 for D (5 bases each). The V gene's germline CDR1 is MGHRA and CDR2 YSYEKL. The CDR3 contains 13 residues. Trimming cost V 3 bases and J 4 bases, with 6 bases left between them. CDR3 sequence: CASSQRGTGELFF. In nucleotides, the CDR3 is TGCGCCAGCAGCCAGAGGGGCACCGGGGAGCTGTTTTTT.

This clonotype was observed a few times. V usage is TRBV6-6 and J usage is TRBJ1-2; 7 bases are shared with TRBD1. Germline V gives CDR1 MNHNY, CDR2 SVGAGI (reference sequence). The CDR3 has 13 amino acids. V shed 2 bases, J shed 4 bases, and the junction held 1 base outside the gene matches. CDR3 sequence: CASSYTGAYGYTF. CDR3 DNA: TGTGCCAGCAGTTACACAGGGGCCTATGGCTACACCTTC.

This clonotype was recorded many times. The chain is built from TRBV7-9 and TRBJ2-2, with 10 positions matching TRBD1. Germline trimming cut 7 bases from V and 6 bases from J; bases unmatched to any gene: 5. From germline, CDR1 is SEHNR and CDR2 FQNEAQ (reference sequence). The CDR3 is made up of 14 amino acids. CDR3 coding DNA: TGTGCCAGCACCCTAGGGACAGGGGCCGGGGAGCTGTTTTTT. It is translated as CASTLGTGAGELFF.

This clonotype showed up many times. The V gene is TRBV7-6, the J gene TRBJ2-7; no definite D call. The V gene's germline CDR1 is SGHVS and CDR2 FNYEAQ. Deletions cut 2 bases from V and 1 base from J, with 6 bases between. The CDR3 extends over 13 amino acids. CDR3 region: CASSLPDSYEQYV. CDR3 sequence (DNA): TGTGCCAGCAGCTTACCGGATTCCTACGAGCAGTACGTC.